These T cell receptor beta chains were read from a single sample in a study of cytomegalovirus exposure and HLA in healthy donors. Profiling relied on immunoSEQ multiplex PCR, and the TCRdb table lists in-frame clones only, not all of them. The sample shows 110,000 to 150,000 clones, roughly 76% of them seen only once. The specimen sequenced was PBMCs. These TCRs come from a female donor in good health and CMV-seronegative. CDR3s include the opening cysteine and the closing phenylalanine or tryptophan. D genes are given only for firm matches. Expanded clones get a size class; other rows say once, few or many, or leave the size out.

DNA,CDR3,V,D,J,size
TGTGCCAGCAGTCCGGGGGGCAGGACGAGCTCCTACGAGCAGTACTTC,CASSPGGRTSSYEQYF,TRBV28,NA,TRBJ2-7,NA
TGTGCCAGCAGTCGATTAGCGGCCGGCGAGCAGTACTTC,CASSRLAAGEQYF,TRBV6-1,NA,TRBJ2-7,NA
TGTGCCAGCAGTTTGGAGGGGGGGAGCAATCAGCCCCAGCATTTT,CASSLEGGSNQPQHF,TRBV27,NA,TRBJ1-5,once
TGTGCCAGCAGGGGAGCGGGACAGGGTATCTACGAGCAGTACTTC,CASRGAGQGIYEQYF,TRBV28,TRBD1,TRBJ2-7,NA
TGTGCCAGCAGTGAGACAGGGTTGAACACTGAAGCTTTCTTT,CASSETGLNTEAFF,TRBV2,TRBD1,TRBJ1-1,NA
TGTGCCAGCAGCCGGACAGGGGCGAACACTGAAGCTTTCTTT,CASSRTGANTEAFF,TRBV7-9,TRBD1,TRBJ1-1,NA
TGTGCCAGTAGTATGAGCGGGGGCAGAGATACGCAGTATTTT,CASSMSGGRDTQYF,TRBV19,TRBD2,TRBJ2-3,NA
TGCACCAGCAGCCAGGCCCCTCAGCGGGACCCCACAGATACGCAGTATTTT,CTSSQAPQRDPTDTQYF,TRBV1,NA,TRBJ2-3,NA
TGTGCCAGCAGTGAACTCGGGACAGTTGGCTACACCTTC,CASSELGTVGYTF,TRBV6-1,TRBD1,TRBJ1-2,NA
TGTGCCAGCAGTTACTCGAAGTCCAGGAGGACCTACGAGCAGTACTTC,CASSYSKSRRTYEQYF,TRBV6-5,NA,TRBJ2-7,NA
TGTGCCAGCAGCCAAATGACAGGGACATGGGGTGAAAAACTGTTTTTT,CASSQMTGTWGEKLFF,TRBV7-9,TRBD1,TRBJ1-4,NA
TGTGCCAGCAGCTTTGGACTGAGCTATGGCTACACCTTC,CASSFGLSYGYTF,TRBV6-5,NA,TRBJ1-2,NA
TGTGCCAGCAGTTACTCGGGTACAGGGGACAATCAGCCCCAGCATTTT,CASSYSGTGDNQPQHF,TRBV6-5,TRBD1,TRBJ1-5,NA
TGTGCCAGCAGTCTCCTGGGCGAGCAGTACTTC,CASSLLGEQYF,TRBV28,NA,TRBJ2-7,NA
TGTGCCAGCAGCCACGTGAACACTGAAGCTTTCTTT,CASSHVNTEAFF,TRBV16,NA,TRBJ1-1,NA
TGTGCCAGCAGTTTATCGGTGACTAGCGGGAGGATTCCCGGGGAGCTGTTTTTT,CASSLSVTSGRIPGELFF,TRBV27,TRBD2,TRBJ2-2,NA
TGTGCCAGCAGCTTAAATAAAGCAGCGTTGGGGAACACTGAAGCTTTCTTT,CASSLNKAALGNTEAFF,TRBV7-9,NA,TRBJ1-1,few
TGTGCCAGCAGCCAAGGCAGAGGGACAGGGGTTTACGAGCAGTACTTC,CASSQGRGTGVYEQYF,TRBV14,TRBD1,TRBJ2-7,NA
TGTGCCAGCAGTAAAGGACAGGGGGCAATCACAGATACGCAGTATTTT,CASSKGQGAITDTQYF,TRBV27,TRBD1,TRBJ2-3,NA
TGTGCCAGCAGCTTGGGACAGGGAACTAATGAAAAACTGTTTTTT,CASSLGQGTNEKLFF,TRBV5-6,TRBD1,TRBJ1-4,NA
TGTGCCAGCCGGGCACAGGGGGCGAATAGCAATCAGCCCCAGCATTTT,CASRAQGANSNQPQHF,TRBV2,TRBD1,TRBJ1-5,NA
TGTGCCAGCGAACTCCCAAGGGCGGGAGGGCTCACAGATACGCAGTATTTT,CASELPRAGGLTDTQYF,TRBV27,TRBD2,TRBJ2-3,NA
TGTGCCAGCAGTATTATCCCCCTAGGACAGGGGAGTACTGAAGCTTTCTTT,CASSIIPLGQGSTEAFF,TRBV28,TRBD1,TRBJ1-1,few
TGTGCCCGACGACAGTTCCAGCCCCAGCATTTT,CARRQFQPQHF,TRBV19,NA,TRBJ1-5,NA
TGCGCCAGCAGCCGGGAGGGGGGAGTACAAGAGACCCAGTACTTC,CASSREGGVQETQYF,TRBV5-1,TRBD2,TRBJ2-5,few
TGCGCCAGCAGCCAGGGCTCATGGACAGAGAGCTCCTACGAGCAGTACTTC,CASSQGSWTESSYEQYF,TRBV4-1,NA,TRBJ2-7,NA
TGCAGCGTTGAAGGGACAGGGTCCGGGGCCAACGTCCTGACTTTC,CSVEGTGSGANVLTF,TRBV29-1,TRBD1,TRBJ2-6,NA
TGTGCCAGTAGACCTCAAGCGGGCCGGCAGGGTTTAAACTATGGCTACACCTTC,CASRPQAGRQGLNYGYTF,TRBV27,NA,TRBJ1-2,NA
TGTGCCTGGAGTGTAGGAACAGTCAGTGCTGAAGCTTTCTTT,CAWSVGTVSAEAFF,TRBV30,NA,TRBJ1-1,NA
TGTGCCAGCAGCATAGGGGTCGGGACCCAGTACTTC,CASSIGVGTQYF,TRBV6-5,NA,TRBJ2-5,NA
TGCGCCAGCAAAAGGACTTTTTCTCAACAATCCTACAATGAGCAGTTCTTC,CASKRTFSQQSYNEQFF,TRBV5-1,NA,TRBJ2-1,NA
TGTGCCAGCAGTGTGGGACACCCTAACAGGAATGAGCAGTTCTTC,CASSVGHPNRNEQFF,TRBV27,NA,TRBJ2-1,NA
TGTGCCAGTGGACAGGGGAGTTTCACTGAAGCTTTCTTT,CASGQGSFTEAFF,TRBV2,TRBD1,TRBJ1-1,NA
TGTGCCAGCTCACCCACGAGCCTTCGTAATCAGCCCCAGCATTTT,CASSPTSLRNQPQHF,TRBV18,NA,TRBJ1-5,few
TGTGCCAGCAGCTTGAAAGGCCCTAGCGGAGCCCCGACGGACTACGAGCAGTACTTC,CASSLKGPSGAPTDYEQYF,TRBV5-8,TRBD2,TRBJ2-7,NA
TGCAGCGTTGCGGGGACAGTCACCTACGAGCAGTACTTC,CSVAGTVTYEQYF,TRBV29-1,TRBD1,TRBJ2-7,NA
TGTGCCAGCAGTACCCCGGGACAGGGACAAGAGACCCAGTACTTC,CASSTPGQGQETQYF,TRBV28,TRBD1,TRBJ2-5,once
TGTGCCAGCAATCCGGCGGCGACCTACGAGCAGTACTTC,CASNPAATYEQYF,TRBV7-9,NA,TRBJ2-7,NA
TGTGCCAGCAGTGAAGTAATCGGGACAGGTAGCTCCGAGCAGTACTTC,CASSEVIGTGSSEQYF,TRBV2,TRBD1,TRBJ2-7,NA
TGTGCCAGCAGCCCCCAGGGGGACACATACAATGAGCAGTTCTTC,CASSPQGDTYNEQFF,TRBV7-9,TRBD1,TRBJ2-1,NA
TGTGCCAGCAGCTTACCGGGGAACACTGAAGCTTTCTTT,CASSLPGNTEAFF,TRBV7-9,NA,TRBJ1-1,few
TGTGCCAGCAGCTTGGTGGGGGGACTAGCGGGCTACAATGAGCAGTTCTTC,CASSLVGGLAGYNEQFF,TRBV5-4,TRBD2,TRBJ2-1,NA
TGCGCCAGCAGCCAAGATCCCCGACAGAACCAAGAGACCCAGTACTTC,CASSQDPRQNQETQYF,TRBV4-1,NA,TRBJ2-5,NA
TGTGCCAGCAGCACCCAGCGGGAGGCCCTCAATGAGCAGTTCTTC,CASSTQREALNEQFF,TRBV13,TRBD2,TRBJ2-1,NA
TGTGCCAGCAGTATCCCAGGGGGCGCCGCCACTGAAGCTTTCTTT,CASSIPGGAATEAFF,TRBV25-1,TRBD1,TRBJ1-1,NA
TGTGCCAGCAGATCGAGAGGCAATCAGCCCCAGCATTTT,CASRSRGNQPQHF,TRBV28,NA,TRBJ1-5,NA
TGTGCCAGCAGTCCCCCGGGACAGGGGCTCTACGAGCAGTATTTC,CASSPPGQGLYEQYF,TRBV6-6,TRBD1,TRBJ2-7,NA
TGTGCCAGCTCACCAAAGGAAGGGACTCGAAGCTCCTACGAGCAGTACTTC,CASSPKEGTRSSYEQYF,TRBV18,NA,TRBJ2-7,NA
TGTGCCAGCAGAATAGCGGGAAGCGAGACCCAGTACTTC,CASRIAGSETQYF,TRBV13,TRBD2,TRBJ2-5,NA
TGTGCCAGTAGTATAGCAGGGGCGTACACAGATACGCAGTATTTT,CASSIAGAYTDTQYF,TRBV19,NA,TRBJ2-3,NA
TGTGCCAGCACGGGTTGGAACACTGAAGCTTTCTTT,CASTGWNTEAFF,TRBV27,NA,TRBJ1-1,NA
TGCACCAGCAGCCGGGGCACTGGGGAGCGGGCAACCGGGGAGCTGTTTTTT,CTSSRGTGERATGELFF,TRBV1,NA,TRBJ2-2,NA
TGTGCCAGCAGTTACGGGGGACAGGGGGCAAGAGATACGCAGTATTTT,CASSYGGQGARDTQYF,TRBV6-5,TRBD1,TRBJ2-3,NA
TGCACCAGCAGCCAAGAACAGGGGATCCTTAGCACAGATACGCAGTATTTT,CTSSQEQGILSTDTQYF,TRBV1,NA,TRBJ2-3,NA
TGCGCCAGCAGCTTGGGACTAGCGGGCCACAATGAGCAGTTCTTC,CASSLGLAGHNEQFF,TRBV5-1,TRBD2,TRBJ2-1,NA